This T cell receptor (beta chain) comes out of a study of neoadjuvant anti-PD-1 for oral cavity cancer. Study summary: Patients without progression got a fourth dose around day 43.

This CDR3 has 15 residues. Germline loops: CDR1 MNHEY, CDR2 SMNVEV (reference sequence). The V segment lost 8 bases and the J segment 5 bases; nucleotides outside the gene matches: 7. Notes on the study in general: Each response group had just a few patients in TCR analyses.

Repertoires were generated with immunoSEQ multiplex PCR, while TCRdb's copy carries only in-frame clones and drops some. This sample carries approximately 7,800 clones, 50% to 75% of them seen once, and the ten largest clones take roughly 6%. Patients had newly diagnosed, untreated stage II-IVA oral cavity squamous cell carcinoma. Remarks on this clone: Its antigen is unknown.

The clonotype was recovered from a person aged 40 to 85 with oral cavity squamous cell carcinoma. Sequences were derived from tumor tissue, sampled before nivolumab (anti-PD-1) treatment. The chain employs TRBV27 and TRBJ2-3, with 13 bases matching TRBD2. The CDR3 sequence is CASQPGLAGIDTQYF. The CDR3 bases are TGTGCCAGCCAACCGGGACTAGCGGGAATAGATACGCAGTATTTT.